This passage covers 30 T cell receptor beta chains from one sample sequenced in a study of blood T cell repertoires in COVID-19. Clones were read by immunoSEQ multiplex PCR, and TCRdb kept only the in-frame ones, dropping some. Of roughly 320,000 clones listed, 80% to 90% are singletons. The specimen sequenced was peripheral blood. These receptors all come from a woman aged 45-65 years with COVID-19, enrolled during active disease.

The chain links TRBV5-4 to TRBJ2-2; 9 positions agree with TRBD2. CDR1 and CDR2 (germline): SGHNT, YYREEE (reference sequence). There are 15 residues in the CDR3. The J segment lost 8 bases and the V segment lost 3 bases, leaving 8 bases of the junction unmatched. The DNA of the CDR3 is TGTGCCAGCAGCTCCCCGGGACTAGCAGCGGGGGAGCTGTTTTTT. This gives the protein CASSSPGLAAGELFF.

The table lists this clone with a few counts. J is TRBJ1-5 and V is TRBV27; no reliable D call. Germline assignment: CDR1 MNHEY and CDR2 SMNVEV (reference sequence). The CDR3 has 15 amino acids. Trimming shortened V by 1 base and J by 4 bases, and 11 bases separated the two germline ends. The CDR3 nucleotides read TGTGCCAGCAGTTTATACTCGGGGTTAAATCAGCCCCAGCATTTT. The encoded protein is CASSLYSGLNQPQHF.

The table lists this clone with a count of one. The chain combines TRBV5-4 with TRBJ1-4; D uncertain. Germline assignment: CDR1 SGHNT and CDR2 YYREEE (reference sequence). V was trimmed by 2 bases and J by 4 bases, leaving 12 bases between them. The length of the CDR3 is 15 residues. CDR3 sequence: CASSFFGHDNEKLFF. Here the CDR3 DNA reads TGTGCCAGCAGCTTTTTTGGCCACGATAATGAAAAACTGTTTTTT. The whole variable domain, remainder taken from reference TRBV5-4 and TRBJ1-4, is ETGVTQSPTHLIKTRGQQVTLRCSSQSGHNTVSWYQQALGQGPQFIFQYYREEENGRGNFPPRFSGLQFPNYSSELNVNALELDDSALYLCASSFFGHDNEKLFFGSGTQLSVL.

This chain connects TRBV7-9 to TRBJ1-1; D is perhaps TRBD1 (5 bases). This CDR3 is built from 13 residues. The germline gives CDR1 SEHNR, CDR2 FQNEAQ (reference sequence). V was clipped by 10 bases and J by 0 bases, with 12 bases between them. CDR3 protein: CATSTEMNTEAFF. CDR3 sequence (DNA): TGTGCCACCTCGACAGAGATGAACACTGAAGCTTTCTTT.

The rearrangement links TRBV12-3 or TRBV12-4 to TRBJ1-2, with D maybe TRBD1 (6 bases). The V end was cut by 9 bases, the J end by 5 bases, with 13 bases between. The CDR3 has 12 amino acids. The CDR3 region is CASRGGGYGYTF. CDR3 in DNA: TGTGCCAGTCGAGGGGGTGGTTATGGCTACACCTTC.

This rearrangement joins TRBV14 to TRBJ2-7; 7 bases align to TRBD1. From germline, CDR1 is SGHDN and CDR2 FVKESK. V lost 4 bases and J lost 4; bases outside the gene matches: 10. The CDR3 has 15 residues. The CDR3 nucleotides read TGTGCCAGCAGCCCCGTGGGAAGGGGGCTTTACGAGCAGTACTTC. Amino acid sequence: CASSPVGRGLYEQYF.

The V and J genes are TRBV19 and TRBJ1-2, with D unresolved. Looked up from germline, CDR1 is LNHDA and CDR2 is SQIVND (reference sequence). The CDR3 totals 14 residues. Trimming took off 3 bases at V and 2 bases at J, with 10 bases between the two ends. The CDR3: CASSILGGNYGYTF. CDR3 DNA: TGTGCCAGTAGTATCCTCGGCGGCAACTATGGCTACACCTTC.

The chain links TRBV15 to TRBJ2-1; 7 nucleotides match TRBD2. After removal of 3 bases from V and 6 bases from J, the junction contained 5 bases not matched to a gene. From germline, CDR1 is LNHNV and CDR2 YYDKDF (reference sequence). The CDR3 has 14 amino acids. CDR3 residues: CATSRSRTSNEQFF. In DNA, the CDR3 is TGTGCCACCAGCAGGTCCAGGACTAGCAATGAGCAGTTCTTC.

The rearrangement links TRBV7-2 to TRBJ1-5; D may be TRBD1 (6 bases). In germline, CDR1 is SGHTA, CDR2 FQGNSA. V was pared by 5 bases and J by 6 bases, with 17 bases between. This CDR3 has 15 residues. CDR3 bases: TGTGCCAGCAGCCCACTCAGGGGTGGTAGTCAGCCCCAGCATTTT. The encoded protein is CASSPLRGGSQPQHF.

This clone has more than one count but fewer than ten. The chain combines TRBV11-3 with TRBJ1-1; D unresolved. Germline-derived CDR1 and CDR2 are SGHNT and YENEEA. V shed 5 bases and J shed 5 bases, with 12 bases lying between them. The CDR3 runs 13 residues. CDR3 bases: TGTGCCAGCAGCGCGGGAAAGGAGACTGAAGCTTTCTTT. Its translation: CASSAGKETEAFF.

The DNA for the CDR3 is TGTGCCAGCAGCTTGGTAGGCGGGGACATTCAGTACTTC. Protein product: CASSLVGGDIQYF. The chain has TRBV5-6 and TRBJ2-4; maybe TRBD2 (6 bases). The CDR3 spans 13 residues. V gave up 0 bases and J gave up 8 bases, with 9 bases separating them. Germline V gene sequence: CDR1 SGHDT, CDR2 YYEEEE.

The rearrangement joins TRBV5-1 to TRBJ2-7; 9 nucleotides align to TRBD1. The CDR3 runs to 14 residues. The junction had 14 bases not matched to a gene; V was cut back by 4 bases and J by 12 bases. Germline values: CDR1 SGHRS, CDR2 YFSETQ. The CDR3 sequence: CASSPGDREATLYF. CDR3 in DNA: TGCGCCAGCAGCCCAGGGGACAGGGAGGCCACACTGTACTTC.

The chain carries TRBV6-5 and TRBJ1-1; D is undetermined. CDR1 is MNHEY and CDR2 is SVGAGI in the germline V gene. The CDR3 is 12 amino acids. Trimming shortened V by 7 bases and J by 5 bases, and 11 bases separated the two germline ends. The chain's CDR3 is CASTPVWTEAFF. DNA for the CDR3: TGTGCCAGCACTCCGGTGTGGACTGAAGCTTTCTTT.

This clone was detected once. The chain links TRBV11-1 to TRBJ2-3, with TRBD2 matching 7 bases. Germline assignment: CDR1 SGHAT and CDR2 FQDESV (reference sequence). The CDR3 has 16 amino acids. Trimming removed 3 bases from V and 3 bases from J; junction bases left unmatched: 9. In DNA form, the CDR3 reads TGTGCCAGCAGCTTCGCAGCGGGACTGAGAACAGATACGCAGTATTTT. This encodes CASSFAAGLRTDTQYF.

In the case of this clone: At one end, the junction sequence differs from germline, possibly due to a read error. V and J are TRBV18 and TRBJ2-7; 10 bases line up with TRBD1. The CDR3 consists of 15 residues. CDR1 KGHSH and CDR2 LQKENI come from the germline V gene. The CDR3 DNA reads TGTGCCAGCTCATCACCCGGGACAGGGGCCTACGAGCAGTACTTC. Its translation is CASSSPGTGAYEQYF.

The CDR3 protein is CAWQTGTGGGGNQPQHF. DNA for the CDR3: TGTGCCTGGCAAACAGGGACAGGGGGCGGCGGCAATCAGCCCCAGCATTTT. The chain uses TRBV30 and TRBJ1-5; 12 nucleotides line up with TRBD1. In germline, CDR1 is GTSNPN, CDR2 SVGIG (reference sequence). The CDR3 is 17 amino acids. The V and J ends lost 5 bases and 2 bases, in that order; junction bases with no gene match: 10.

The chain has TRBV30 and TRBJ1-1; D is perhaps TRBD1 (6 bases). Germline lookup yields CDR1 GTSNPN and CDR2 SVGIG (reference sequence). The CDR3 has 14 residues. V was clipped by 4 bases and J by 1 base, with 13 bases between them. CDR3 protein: CAWINLGGNTEAFF. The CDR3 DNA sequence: TGTGCCTGGATTAACCTAGGGGGGAACACTGAAGCTTTCTTT. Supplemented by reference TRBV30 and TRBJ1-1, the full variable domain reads SQTIHQWPATLVQPVGSPLSLECTVEGTSNPNLYWYRQAAGRGLQLLFYSVGIGQISSEVPQNLSASRPQDRQFILSSKKLLLSDSGFYLCAWINLGGNTEAFFGQGTRLTVV.

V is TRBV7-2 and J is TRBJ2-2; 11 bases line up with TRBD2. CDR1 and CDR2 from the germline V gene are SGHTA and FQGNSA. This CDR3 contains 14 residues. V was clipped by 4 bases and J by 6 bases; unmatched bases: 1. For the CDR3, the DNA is TGTGCCAGCAGCTCACTAGCGGGAGCCGGGGAGCTGTTTTTT. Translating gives CASSSLAGAGELFF. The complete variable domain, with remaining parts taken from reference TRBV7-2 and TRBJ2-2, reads GAGVSQSPSNKVTEKGKDVELRCDPISGHTALYWYRQSLGQGLEFLIYFQGNSAPDKSGLPSDRFSAERTGGSVSTLTIQRTQQEDSAVYLCASSSLAGAGELFFGEGSRLTVL.

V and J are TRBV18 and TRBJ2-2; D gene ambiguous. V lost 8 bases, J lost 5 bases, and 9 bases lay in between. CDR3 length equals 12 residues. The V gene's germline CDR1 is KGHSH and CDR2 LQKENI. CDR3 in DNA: TGTGCCAGCCTATCTCAAACCGGGGAGCTGTTTTTT. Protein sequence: CASLSQTGELFF.

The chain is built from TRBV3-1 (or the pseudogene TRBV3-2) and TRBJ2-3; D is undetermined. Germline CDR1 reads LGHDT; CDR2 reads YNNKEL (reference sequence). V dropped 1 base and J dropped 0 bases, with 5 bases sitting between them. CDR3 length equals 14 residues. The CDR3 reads CASSQASSTDTQYF. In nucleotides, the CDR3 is TGTGCCAGCAGCCAAGCCTCTAGCACAGATACGCAGTATTTT.

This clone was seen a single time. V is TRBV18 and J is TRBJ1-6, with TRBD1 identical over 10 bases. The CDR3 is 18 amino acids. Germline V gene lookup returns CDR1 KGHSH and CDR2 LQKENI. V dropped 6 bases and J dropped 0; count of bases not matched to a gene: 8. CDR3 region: CASSLGQGDLSYNSPLHF. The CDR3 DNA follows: TGTGCCAGCTCCCTCGGACAGGGGGACCTCTCCTATAATTCACCCCTCCACTTT.

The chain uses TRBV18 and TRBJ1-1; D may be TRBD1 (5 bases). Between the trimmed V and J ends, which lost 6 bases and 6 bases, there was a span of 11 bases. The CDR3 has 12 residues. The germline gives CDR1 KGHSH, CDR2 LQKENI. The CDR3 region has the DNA TGTGCCAGCTCGGGGCCCGACGCTGAAGCTTTCTTT. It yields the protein CASSGPDAEAFF.

CDR3: CASSLGPGVGETQYF. The CDR3, as DNA: TGTGCCAGCAGCTTAGGTCCGGGAGTAGGAGAGACCCAGTACTTC. The V gene is TRBV7-9, the J gene TRBJ2-5, with D perhaps matching TRBD2 (6 bases). V lost 1 base and J lost 4, with 13 bases in between. The CDR3 length is 15 residues. Germline CDR1 and CDR2: SEHNR and FQNEAQ (reference sequence).

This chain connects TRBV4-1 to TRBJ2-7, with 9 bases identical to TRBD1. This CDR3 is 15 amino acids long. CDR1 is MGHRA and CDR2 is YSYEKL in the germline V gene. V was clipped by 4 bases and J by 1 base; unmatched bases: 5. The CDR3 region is CASSLPGQGSYEQYF. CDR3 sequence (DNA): TGCGCCAGCAGCCTGCCGGGACAGGGTTCCTACGAGCAGTACTTC.

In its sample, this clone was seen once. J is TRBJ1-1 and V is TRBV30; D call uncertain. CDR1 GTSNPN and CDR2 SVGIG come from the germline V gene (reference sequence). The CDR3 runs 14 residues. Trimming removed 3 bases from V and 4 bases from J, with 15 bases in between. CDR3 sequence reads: CAWRGDLGFTEAFF. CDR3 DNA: TGTGCCTGGAGGGGAGACTTGGGATTCACTGAAGCTTTCTTT.

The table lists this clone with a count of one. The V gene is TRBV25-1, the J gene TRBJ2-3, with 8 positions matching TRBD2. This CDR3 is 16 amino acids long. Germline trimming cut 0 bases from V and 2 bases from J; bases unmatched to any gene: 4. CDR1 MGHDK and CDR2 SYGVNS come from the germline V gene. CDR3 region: CASSEYGGRNTDTQYF. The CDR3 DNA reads TGTGCCAGCAGTGAATATGGCGGGAGGAACACAGATACGCAGTATTTT.

Written as DNA, the CDR3 is TGTGCCACCAGCAGGAAGACAGGGGGCAGAGGCACTGAAGCTTTCTTT. Translating it yields CATSRKTGGRGTEAFF. The chain combines TRBV15 with TRBJ1-1, with 10 bases aligning to TRBD1. This CDR3 is 16 amino acids long. Germline assignment: CDR1 LNHNV and CDR2 YYDKDF (reference sequence). With 3 bases clipped from V and 4 bases from J, the junction kept 8 bases outside the gene matches.

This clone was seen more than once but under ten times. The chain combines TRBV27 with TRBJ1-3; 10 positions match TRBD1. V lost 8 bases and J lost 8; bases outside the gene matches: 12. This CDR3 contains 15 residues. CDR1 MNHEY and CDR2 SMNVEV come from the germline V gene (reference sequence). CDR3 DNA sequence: TGTGCCAGCGGAGCCCTCCGGACAGGGGGTTACACCATATATTTT. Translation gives CASGALRTGGYTIYF.

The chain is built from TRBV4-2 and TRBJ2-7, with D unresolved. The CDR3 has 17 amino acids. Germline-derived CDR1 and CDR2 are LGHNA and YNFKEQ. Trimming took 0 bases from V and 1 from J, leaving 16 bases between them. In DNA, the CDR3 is TGTGCCAGCAGCCAAGAGGTGGCAGGTTTTTCTTCCTACGAGCAGTACTTC. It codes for CASSQEVAGFSSYEQYF.

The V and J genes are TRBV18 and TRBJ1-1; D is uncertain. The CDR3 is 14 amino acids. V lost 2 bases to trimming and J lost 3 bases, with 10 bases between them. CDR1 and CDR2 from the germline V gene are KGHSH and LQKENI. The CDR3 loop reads CASSPGRFDTEAFF. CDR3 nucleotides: TGTGCCAGCTCACCAGGGAGGTTTGACACTGAAGCTTTCTTT.